This entry concerns a single T cell receptor beta chain. Its antigen is unidentified. These data originate in a study of Ad26.COV2.S vaccination and SARS-CoV-2 variants. Background on the study: The authors gave Ad26.COV2.S intramuscularly, either once or twice 56 days apart.

Germline V gene data show CDR1 as MNHEY and CDR2 as SVGAGI. The CDR3 is 14 residues long. Trimming removed 0 bases from V and 7 bases from J; junction bases left unmatched: 5. The protocol was immunoSEQ multiplex PCR, while the TCRdb copy is restricted to in-frame clones and leaves out a portion. The sample has around 450,000 clones, 80% to 90% seen once. General study points: Non-spike TCR breadth was similar in vaccine and placebo recipients.

Treatment defined: about 20 received Ad26.COV2.S at low or high dose, single or two shots; about 5 received placebo; per-sample allocation not given. All samples were drawn on day 63, counting from the first vaccine or placebo injection. Its platform was an Ad26 vector, and its expressed antigen was Wuhan-strain SARS-CoV-2 spike. The TCR comes from a person aged 18-60 years who received the Ad26.COV2.S COVID-19 vaccine or a placebo. V gene TRBV6-5 combines with J gene TRBJ2-7, with 8 bases aligning to TRBD2. The sample in question was peripheral blood, obtained in a trial of Ad26.COV2.S vaccine versus placebo. The CDR3 nucleotides are TGTGCCAGCAGTTACTCGTGGCTAGCGGGTGAGCAGTACTTC. Protein product: CASSYSWLAGEQYF.